This T cell receptor (beta chain) derives from a study of blood T cell repertoires in COVID-19. V was pared by 4 bases and J by 4 bases, with 13 bases between. The CDR3 loop spans 14 amino acids. Per germline, CDR1 SGHRS and CDR2 YFSETQ. Clones were sequenced by immunoSEQ multiplex PCR, and TCRdb holds only the in-frame ones, with some missing. Of fewer than 400,000 clones detected, under 90% appear once; the ten largest clones hold 1.5% to 2%. The clonotype originates from a young woman who had recovered from COVID-19. Sample: PBMCs or T cells enriched from blood (not recorded which). This chain joins TRBV5-1 and TRBJ2-3; D is unresolved. CDR3: CASSPTGGADTQYF. CDR3 bases: TGCGCCAGCAGCCCCACCGGCGGCGCAGATACGCAGTATTTT. The entire variable domain, with the rest obtained from reference TRBV5-1 and TRBJ2-3, is as follows: KAGVTQTPRYLIKTRGQQVTLSCSPISGHRSVSWYQQTPGQGLQFLFEYFSETQRNKGNFPGRFSGRQFSNSRSEMNVSTLELGDSALYLCASSPTGGADTQYFGPGTRLTVL.